Shown below are 24 T cell receptor beta chains from a single sample sequenced in a study of CD4 and CD8 cells across lung adenocarcinoma regions. One entry per CDR3 protein results from TCRdb running MiXCR on the PCR reads. The sample includes roughly 16,000 distinct CDR3 sequences, approximately 50% of them seen just once. Sample: CD8+ T cells from the center of a lung tumor. The receptors were sampled from a female donor with lung adenocarcinoma. The CD4 and CD8 labels of this study may be unreliable.

The chain has TRBV10-1 and TRBJ1-6; D not certain. Germline V gene data show CDR1 as WNHNN and CDR2 as SYGVQD (reference sequence). The CDR3 totals 11 residues. The V end lost 8 bases, the J end lost 10 bases, and 9 bases lay between the germline ends. The CDR3 DNA sequence: TGCGCCAGCCCGGACGGATCACCCCTCCACTTT. This sequence encodes CASPDGSPLHF.

The rearrangement joins TRBV29-1 to TRBJ2-1; perhaps D is TRBD1 or TRBD2 (7 bases each). Between the trimmed V and J ends, which lost 5 bases and 7 bases, there was a span of 15 bases. Per germline, CDR1 SQVTM and CDR2 ANQGSEA. The CDR3 consists of 13 residues. In DNA, the CDR3 is TGCAGCGTTAACAGGGGAGGGGGGAATGAGCAGTTCTTC. Translating it yields CSVNRGGGNEQFF.

Note on this clonotype: This CDR3 is missing its conserved last phenylalanine or tryptophan, likely due to a read error. The DNA is left out, because the CDR3 cannot be placed on it with certainty; the CDR3 is given as TCRdb lists it. The V call is TRBV23-1, the J call TRBJ2-1; the table gives TRBD1 as D, unverified against the DNA. TRBV23-1 is filed as an ORF, its function uncertain. The CDR3 is 22 amino acids in total, end residues counted. This chain's CDR3 is CASSPKGTGGPSSVIHPSTLGT.

The V gene is TRBV6-1, the J gene TRBJ2-3; 7 bases are a match to TRBD1. Germline V gives CDR1 MNHNS, CDR2 SASEGT. The junction had 24 bases not matched to a gene; V was cut back by 11 bases and J by 10 bases. This CDR3 is 16 amino acids long. The CDR3 coding sequence is TGTGCCGGCATGGGCGTCGGGGCTGTGAGCACAGGGGCGCAGTATTTT. Translated: CAGMGVGAVSTGAQYF.

This chain links TRBV6-1 with TRBJ2-3; TRBD2 matches 8 bases. Gene TRBJ2-7 matches the end of the DNA better, so the J call may be wrong. The CDR3 has 17 amino acids. Germline V CDR1 and CDR2: MNHNS, SASEGT. The CDR3 region has the DNA TGTGCCAGCACCAGCCCGGGGGGGCGGGGTGCCCAAGATACGCAGTACTTC. It translates to CASTSPGGRGAQDTQYF.

The sample holds a few counts of this clonotype. The rearrangement links TRBV28 to TRBJ2-1; the D gene is possibly TRBD1 (5 bases). CDR1 and CDR2 (germline): MDHEN, SYDVKM. The CDR3 spans 11 residues. Between the trimmed V and J ends, which lost 2 bases and 15 bases, there was a span of 11 bases. The CDR3: CASSLQGGLFF. CDR3 bases: TGTGCCAGCAGTTTACAGGGTGGGTTGTTCTTC. Drawing the rest from reference TRBV28 and TRBJ2-1, the complete variable domain is DVKVTQSSRYLVKRTGEKVFLECVQDMDHENMFWYRQDPGLGLRLIYFSYDVKMKEKGDIPEGYSVSREKKERFSLILESASTNQTSMYLCASSLQGGLFFGPGTRLTVL.

The J gene is TRBJ2-4, the V gene TRBV6-1; no clear D. Germline V gene sequence: CDR1 MNHNS, CDR2 SASEGT. V shed 9 bases and J shed 13 bases, with 22 bases lying between them. The CDR3 runs 13 residues. CDR3 DNA: TGTGCCAGGGGGATGTGGGCCAAAAATACGCAGTACTTC. It specifies CARGMWAKNTQYF.

This clonotype is deemed medium-sized. The V gene is TRBV6-5, the J gene TRBJ2-5; perhaps TRBD2 as D (5 bases). The V end lost 6 bases, the J end lost 5 bases, and 16 bases lay between the germline ends. The CDR3 loop spans 14 amino acids. Per germline, CDR1 MNHEY and CDR2 SVGAGI. The CDR3 is CASRPSLERETQYF. CDR3 nucleotide sequence: TGTGCCAGCAGACCCTCACTAGAACGCGAGACCCAGTACTTC.

V is TRBV4-2 and J is TRBJ2-3; D unclear. The assigned J gene may be wrong: the sequence end matches TRBJ2-7 better. The germline gives CDR1 LGHNA, CDR2 YNFKEQ. This CDR3 spans 12 amino acids. The CDR3: CASSPGPYTQYF. The CDR3 DNA sequence: TGTGCCAGCAGTCCGGGCCCATATACGCAGTACTTC.

J is TRBJ2-3 and V is TRBV6-5, with TRBD1 matching over 7 bases. V trimming: 0 bases; J trimming: 11 bases; junction bases outside the gene matches: 17. Germline values: CDR1 MNHEY, CDR2 SVGAGI. This CDR3 is built from 17 residues. Here the CDR3 reads CASSYSLRQVSTGEQYF. The CDR3 nucleotides are TGTGCCAGCAGTTACTCCCTTAGACAGGTGAGCACAGGGGAGCAGTATTTT.

Worth noting for this clonotype: A much more abundant neighbour one base away suggests this may be a read error. The chain uses TRBV6-1 and TRBJ2-5; 12 bases align to TRBD1. Germline CDR1 is MNHNS and CDR2 is SASEGT. Trimming cost V 5 bases and J 4 bases; bases outside gene matches: 8. CDR3 size: 16 residues. As DNA, the CDR3 is TGTGCCAGCAGTAGCGAGGGGACAGGGGGCACAGAGACCCAGTACTTC. Translated, it gives CASSSEGTGGTETQYF.

This sequence joins TRBV6-1 and TRBJ2-4; either TRBD1 or TRBD2 may fit D (5 bases each). The assigned J gene may be wrong: the sequence end matches TRBJ2-3 better. The V gene's germline CDR1 is MNHNS and CDR2 SASEGT. This CDR3 has 16 amino acids. The CDR3 nucleotides are TGTGCCAGCAGCCCCACGGGGCTCCGAGCCACAAACATTCAGTATTTT. Residues: CASSPTGLRATNIQYF.

This clonotype was detected many times. A much larger clone lies a single base off, so this may be a read error. V usage is TRBV7-2 and J usage is TRBJ2-1, with D possibly matching TRBD2 (6 bases). The CDR3 has 15 amino acids. CDR1 and CDR2 (germline): SGHTA, FQGNSA. Between the trimmed V and J ends, which lost 5 bases and 13 bases, there was a span of 24 bases. The CDR3 loop reads CASSLIRDLGETQFF. CDR3 coding DNA: TGTGCCAGCAGCCTTATTCGGGACTTGGGGGAGACCCAGTTCTTC.

The J gene is TRBJ2-1, the V gene TRBV6-1; D might be TRBD1 or TRBD2, each matching 5 bases. The J call may be incorrect, as the DNA end agrees better with TRBJ2-7. Germline CDR1 MNHNS, CDR2 SASEGT. The CDR3 totals 14 residues. This CDR3 reads CASTPKGRTYEQYF. The DNA of the CDR3 is TGTGCCAGCACCCCAAAGGGACGGACCTACGAGCAGTACTTC.

V is TRBV7-2 and J is TRBJ2-1; D may be TRBD2 (5 bases). The CDR3 loop spans 14 amino acids. The V and J ends lost 3 bases and 7 bases respectively, with 13 bases between them. Germline CDR1 SGHTA, CDR2 FQGNSA. For the CDR3, the DNA is TGTGCCAGCAGCTTTCGACCCCGGGAAAATGAGCAGTTCTTC. Translation gives CASSFRPRENEQFF.

This clonotype has a handful of counts. The rearrangement joins TRBV6-1 to TRBJ2-3, with 9 bases fitting TRBD2. The CDR3 is 15 residues long. Germline trimming cut 0 bases from V and 4 bases from J; bases unmatched to any gene: 2. Germline V gene lookup returns CDR1 MNHNS and CDR2 SASEGT. The CDR3 loop is CASSEASGSPDTQYF. CDR3 in DNA: TGTGCCAGCAGTGAAGCTAGCGGGAGCCCAGATACGCAGTATTTT.

This clonotype rates as medium-sized. CDR3: CASSYSRRGGGSDTQYF. The CDR3, as DNA: TGTGCCAGCAGTTACTCGAGGCGGGGGGGAGGGTCAGATACGCAGTATTTT. The chain joins TRBV6-5 to TRBJ2-3; 9 bases map to TRBD2. This CDR3 comprises 17 residues. Germline trimming cut 0 bases from V and 4 bases from J; bases unmatched to any gene: 8. Germline assignment: CDR1 MNHEY and CDR2 SVGAGI.

V usage is TRBV6-5 and J usage is TRBJ2-4; D may match TRBD1 or TRBD2 (6 bases each). The CDR3 contains 16 residues. Germline-derived CDR1 and CDR2 are MNHEY and SVGAGI. Trimming pared 7 bases from V and 13 bases from J, leaving 29 bases between. DNA of the CDR3: TGTGCCAGCATTTCCGGGACGGGGGCAGTCAAAGATACGCAGTACTTC. It specifies CASISGTGAVKDTQYF.

This clonotype was seen once. The gene calls are TRBV15 and TRBJ2-1; D call uncertain. This CDR3 comprises 16 residues. From germline, CDR1 is LNHNV and CDR2 YYDKDF (reference sequence). V dropped 1 base and J dropped 4 bases, with 14 bases sitting between them. CDR3: CATSRVAILEYNEQFF. Written as DNA, the CDR3 is TGTGCCACCAGCAGAGTAGCTATCCTTGAGTACAATGAGCAGTTCTTC.

This sequence joins TRBV10-3 and TRBJ2-1; the D gene is possibly TRBD1 (5 bases). Trimming left V 7 bases short and J 5 bases short, with 15 bases between. The CDR3 covers 14 residues. Germline V gene lookup returns CDR1 ENHRY and CDR2 SYGVKD. CDR3 in amino acids: CAINAGYDNNEQFF. The DNA of the CDR3 is TGTGCCATCAATGCAGGGTACGACAACAATGAGCAGTTCTTC.

This clonotype was observed many times. The V gene is TRBV14, the J gene TRBJ2-1, with 12 nucleotides matching TRBD2. The CDR3 runs 15 residues. J gave up 8 bases and V 1 base, and 3 bases lay outside the gene matches. From germline, CDR1 is SGHDN and CDR2 FVKESK. Written as DNA, the CDR3 is TGTGCCAGCAGCCAAGCTAGCGGGGGGGCCCATGAGCAGTTCTTC. This encodes CASSQASGGAHEQFF.

The rearrangement joins TRBV6-1 to TRBJ2-3; D possibly uses TRBD1 or TRBD2 (5 bases each). The germline V gene has CDR1 MNHNS and CDR2 SASEGT. The CDR3 runs 16 residues. V lost 5 bases, J lost 2 bases, and 17 bases lay in between. Here the CDR3 DNA reads TGTGCCAGCAGTCCTACGGGGCACCGAGCCACAGATACGCAGTATTTT. It encodes CASSPTGHRATDTQYF.

The chain couples TRBV11-1 to TRBJ2-1; TRBD2 agrees at 7 bases. The CDR3 totals 15 residues. The germline V gene has CDR1 SGHAT and CDR2 FQDESV (reference sequence). The trim removed 6 bases at V and 4 bases at J, leaving 9 bases unmatched. CDR3 sequence (DNA): TGTGCCAGCAGGGAGGGGACTAACCCTTACAATGAGCAGTTCTTC. Its protein is CASREGTNPYNEQFF.

This chain uses TRBV7-2 with TRBJ2-5; unclear D gene. The CDR3 runs to 13 residues. V was cut by 5 bases and J by 0 bases, with 7 bases left in between. The germline gives CDR1 SGHTA, CDR2 FQGNSA. CDR3 region: CASSLADQETQYF. The DNA for the CDR3 is TGTGCCAGCAGCCTCGCAGACCAAGAGACCCAGTACTTC.